Shown below are 23 T cell receptor beta chains from a single sample sequenced in a study of blood T cell repertoires in COVID-19. The protocol was immunoSEQ multiplex PCR, while the TCRdb copy is restricted to in-frame clones and leaves out a portion. Among around 54,000 clones listed, just over 90% were seen once. Specimen: peripheral blood. Receptor source: a woman in her 40s with active COVID-19.

This chain connects TRBV5-1 to TRBJ1-5; no definite D call. The CDR3 loop spans 15 amino acids. Between the trimmed V and J ends, which lost 0 bases and 4 bases, there was a span of 11 bases. Germline V gives CDR1 SGHRS, CDR2 YFSETQ. CDR3 loop: CASSLDPGSNQPQHF. The CDR3 nucleotides are TGCGCCAGCAGCTTGGACCCAGGTTCAAATCAGCCCCAGCATTTT.

The J gene is TRBJ2-5, the V gene TRBV6-2 or TRBV6-3; D is possibly TRBD1 (6 bases). Trimming removed 5 bases from V and 3 bases from J, with 13 bases in between. Germline V gene data show CDR1 as MNHEY and CDR2 as SVGEGT. CDR3 length equals 14 residues. CDR3 amino acids: CASSPPGQKETQYF. CDR3 coding DNA: TGTGCCAGCAGTCCGCCTGGACAGAAAGAGACCCAGTACTTC.

CDR3 DNA: TGTGCCAGCAGCTACCGACAGGGGGTAAACACTGAAGCTTTCTTT. Translated: CASSYRQGVNTEAFF. V is TRBV11-3 and J is TRBJ1-1; 9 nucleotides align to TRBD1. Germline loops: CDR1 SGHNT, CDR2 YENEEA. The CDR3 totals 15 residues. The V segment lost 4 bases and the J segment 2 bases; nucleotides outside the gene matches: 5. The full variable domain, rest sourced from reference TRBV11-3 and TRBJ1-1, is EAGVVQSPRYKIIEKKQPVAFWCNPISGHNTLYWYLQNLGQGPELLIRYENEEAVDDSQLPKDRFSAERLKGVDSTLKIQPAELGDSAVYLCASSYRQGVNTEAFFGQGTRLTVV.

The chain carries TRBV5-1 and TRBJ2-2, with 7 bases matching TRBD1. In germline, CDR1 is SGHRS, CDR2 YFSETQ. The J segment lost 2 bases and the V segment lost 0 bases, leaving 4 bases of the junction unmatched. The CDR3 runs to 16 residues. This CDR3 is CASSLVGTANTGELFF. The CDR3 DNA reads as TGCGCCAGCAGCTTGGTGGGGACAGCTAACACCGGGGAGCTGTTTTTT.

This clone appeared once. This chain connects TRBV30 to TRBJ2-5; 8 nucleotides align to TRBD1. The CDR3 covers 14 residues. V lost 0 bases, J lost 1 base, and 1 base stayed unmatched. The germline V gene has CDR1 GTSNPN and CDR2 SVGIG (reference sequence). CDR3 protein: CAWSVTGGQETQYF. The DNA for the CDR3 is TGTGCCTGGAGTGTAACAGGGGGCCAAGAGACCCAGTACTTC. Variable domain in full (rest from reference TRBV30 and TRBJ2-5): SQTIHQWPATLVQPVGSPLSLECTVEGTSNPNLYWYRQAAGRGLQLLFYSVGIGQISSEVPQNLSASRPQDRQFILSSKKLLLSDSGFYLCAWSVTGGQETQYFGPGTRLLVL.

This chain connects TRBV7-8 to TRBJ2-1, with 8 positions matching TRBD1. The germline V gene encodes CDR1 SGHVS and CDR2 FQNEAQ. Trimming cost V 5 bases and J 3 bases; bases outside gene matches: 6. The CDR3 contains 15 residues. As DNA, the CDR3 is TGTGCCAGCAGCCAAGACAGGGGAGTCTACAATGAGCAGTTCTTC. Its protein product is CASSQDRGVYNEQFF.

This chain links TRBV9 with TRBJ2-5, with 9 bases fitting TRBD2. CDR1 and CDR2 from the germline V gene are SGDLS and YYNGEE. This CDR3 has 15 amino acids. With V trimmed by 2 bases and J by 2 bases, 4 bases remained unmatched. The CDR3 region is CASSVLAGHQETQYF. CDR3 sequence (DNA): TGTGCCAGCAGCGTCCTAGCGGGGCATCAAGAGACCCAGTACTTC.

The chain is built from TRBV5-1 and TRBJ2-1; 7 bases agree with TRBD1. The CDR3 spans 15 residues. Trimming took 3 bases from V and 0 from J; bases not matched to a gene: 3. Germline loops: CDR1 SGHRS, CDR2 YFSETQ. CDR3 sequence reads: CASSSDRPSYNEQFF. In nucleotides, the CDR3 is TGCGCCAGCAGCTCGGACAGGCCCTCCTACAATGAGCAGTTCTTC.

This clone was observed once. The V call is TRBV5-6, the J call TRBJ2-2; TRBD2 matches at 11 bases. V shed 4 bases and J 5 bases; nucleotides not matched to a gene: 4. The length of the CDR3 is 15 residues. Germline V gene data show CDR1 as SGHDT and CDR2 as YYEEEE. CDR3 residues: CASSTPSGGTGELFF. In nucleotides, the CDR3 is TGTGCCAGCAGCACCCCTAGCGGGGGGACCGGGGAGCTGTTTTTT. The variable domain in full, completed from reference TRBV5-6 and TRBJ2-2, reads DAGVTQSPTHLIKTRGQQVTLRCSPKSGHDTVSWYQQALGQGPQFIFQYYEEEERQRGNFPDRFSGHQFPNYSSELNVNALLLGDSALYLCASSTPSGGTGELFFGEGSRLTVL.

The V call is TRBV5-6, the J call TRBJ2-3, with D possibly matching TRBD1 (6 bases). V was cut by 2 bases and J by 2 bases, with 21 bases left in between. The germline gives CDR1 SGHDT, CDR2 YYEEEE. This CDR3 is built from 18 residues. CDR3 DNA: TGTGCCAGCAGCTTTTTCCTGGACCAGGGGCCCCCCACAGATACGCAGTATTTT. Protein sequence: CASSFFLDQGPPTDTQYF.

The rearrangement links TRBV19 to TRBJ2-7; perhaps TRBD1 as D (6 bases). Germline V gives CDR1 LNHDA, CDR2 SQIVND (reference sequence). The CDR3 sequence is 13 residues long. Trimming took 6 bases from V and 7 from J, leaving 16 bases between them. The CDR3 nucleotides are TGTGCCAGTAGATTCCTGGGGGCTGGGGAGCAGTACTTC. Amino acids: CASRFLGAGEQYF.

This chain uses TRBV6-5 with TRBJ1-1, with D tentatively TRBD1 (6 bases). With 7 bases removed from V and 0 bases from J, the gap between germline ends came to 9 bases. The CDR3 extends over 13 amino acids. Germline assignment: CDR1 MNHEY and CDR2 SVGAGI. CDR3 protein: CASTRTVNTEAFF. The CDR3 nucleotides read TGTGCCAGCACCAGGACAGTGAACACTGAAGCTTTCTTT.

The chain joins TRBV5-4 to TRBJ2-5; no clear D gene. The CDR3 has 13 residues. V was pared by 4 bases and J by 5 bases, with 12 bases between. The germline V gene encodes CDR1 SGHNT and CDR2 YYREEE (reference sequence). The DNA of the CDR3 is TGTGCCAGCAGCAAGCAAAATGAGGAGACCCAGTACTTC. Amino acids: CASSKQNEETQYF.

The genes are TRBV11-2 and TRBJ1-2, with 7 bases lining up with TRBD1. J gave up 0 bases and V 3 bases, and 7 bases lay outside the gene matches. CDR1 and CDR2 from the germline V gene are SGHAT and FQNNGV. The length of the CDR3 is 16 residues. CDR3 in amino acids: CASSLGNRGANYGYTF. CDR3 in DNA: TGTGCCAGCAGCTTGGGGAACAGGGGAGCTAACTATGGCTACACCTTC.

This chain links TRBV29-1 with TRBJ2-2; possibly TRBD1 for D (5 bases). Germline V lookup: CDR1 SQVTM, CDR2 ANQGSEA. CDR3 length equals 12 residues. Trimming took 7 bases from V and 1 from J, leaving 7 bases between them. The CDR3 region has the DNA TGCAGCGGGACACGGAACACCGGGGAGCTGTTTTTT. It translates to CSGTRNTGELFF.

This clone appeared a few times. The V gene is TRBV19, the J gene TRBJ1-2; D not certain. V lost 8 bases and J lost 4, with 11 bases in between. The CDR3 totals 12 residues. CDR1 and CDR2 (germline): LNHDA, SQIVND (reference sequence). CDR3 loop: CASRKGSYGYTF. In nucleotides, the CDR3 is TGTGCCAGTCGAAAAGGGAGCTATGGCTACACCTTC.

CDR3 amino acids: CASSLQGYTEAFF. Written as DNA, the CDR3 is TGTGCCAGCAGCTTACAGGGGTACACTGAAGCTTTCTTT. The genes are TRBV7-2 and TRBJ1-1, with D perhaps matching TRBD1 (6 bases). The V end was cut by 2 bases, the J end by 3 bases, with 7 bases between. The CDR3 is made up of 13 amino acids. Germline assignment: CDR1 SGHTA and CDR2 FQGNSA.

The chain has TRBV7-2 and TRBJ1-6; possible D gene TRBD1, 5 bases. Trimming took off 8 bases at V and 6 bases at J, with 17 bases between the two ends. Germline values: CDR1 SGHTA, CDR2 FQGNSA. The CDR3 spans 15 residues. In DNA, the CDR3 is TGTGCCAGCTCGCGCGGTGACAGTAGTAATTCACCCCTCCACTTT. Its translation is CASSRGDSSNSPLHF.

The genes are TRBV5-4 and TRBJ1-2, with 9 nucleotides matching TRBD1. Unmatched junction bases numbered 7, after V lost 6 bases and J lost 7 bases. The CDR3 is 13 amino acids. Germline V gene data show CDR1 as SGHNT and CDR2 as YYREEE (reference sequence). CDR3: CASNWDRESGYTF. The CDR3 DNA sequence: TGTGCCAGCAATTGGGACAGGGAGTCTGGCTACACCTTC.

The chain links TRBV29-1 to TRBJ1-2; 7 nucleotides agree with TRBD1. V lost 4 bases, J lost 4 bases, and 3 bases stayed unmatched. Germline V gene sequence: CDR1 SQVTM, CDR2 ANQGSEA. This CDR3 comprises 12 residues. The CDR3 sequence: CSVVKGAYGYTF. In DNA form, the CDR3 reads TGCAGCGTTGTAAAGGGGGCCTATGGCTACACCTTC.

DNA of the CDR3: TGTGCCAGCAGCTTAGATTGGTCAGGCCACAATGAGCAGTTCTTC. It codes for CASSLDWSGHNEQFF. The V call is TRBV11-2, the J call TRBJ2-1; D unresolved. Trimming removed 0 bases at V and 5 bases at J, with 11 bases between. CDR1 SGHAT and CDR2 FQNNGV come from the germline V gene. The CDR3 runs to 15 residues.

This rearrangement joins TRBV2 to TRBJ2-5; 11 bases map to TRBD2. There are 14 residues in the CDR3. The germline V gene has CDR1 SNHLY and CDR2 FYNNEI. V was pared by 2 bases and J by 4 bases, with 0 bases of the junction left unmatched. The CDR3 loop is CASSETSGGETQYF. The CDR3 DNA is TGTGCCAGCAGTGAAACTAGCGGGGGAGAGACCCAGTACTTC. The full variable domain, its missing parts supplied by reference TRBV2 and TRBJ2-5, is EPEVTQTPSHQVTQMGQEVILRCVPISNHLYFYWYRQILGQKVEFLVSFYNNEISEKSEIFDDQFSVERPDGSNFTLKIRSTKLEDSAMYFCASSETSGGETQYFGPGTRLLVL.

V and J are TRBV7-6 and TRBJ2-1, with TRBD2 identical over 8 bases. Trimming took 0 bases from V and 6 from J; bases not matched to a gene: 4. Germline V CDR1 and CDR2: SGHVS, FNYEAQ. This CDR3 contains 15 residues. CDR3 sequence: CASSLANRGGNEQFF. CDR3 coding DNA: TGTGCCAGCAGCTTAGCGAACCGGGGGGGCAATGAGCAGTTCTTC. Filled out from reference TRBV7-6 and TRBJ2-1, the complete variable domain reads GAGVSQSPRYKVTKRGQDVALRCDPISGHVSLYWYRQALGQGPEFLTYFNYEAQQDKSGLPNDRFSAERPEGSISTLTIQRTEQRDSAMYRCASSLANRGGNEQFFGPGTRLTVL.